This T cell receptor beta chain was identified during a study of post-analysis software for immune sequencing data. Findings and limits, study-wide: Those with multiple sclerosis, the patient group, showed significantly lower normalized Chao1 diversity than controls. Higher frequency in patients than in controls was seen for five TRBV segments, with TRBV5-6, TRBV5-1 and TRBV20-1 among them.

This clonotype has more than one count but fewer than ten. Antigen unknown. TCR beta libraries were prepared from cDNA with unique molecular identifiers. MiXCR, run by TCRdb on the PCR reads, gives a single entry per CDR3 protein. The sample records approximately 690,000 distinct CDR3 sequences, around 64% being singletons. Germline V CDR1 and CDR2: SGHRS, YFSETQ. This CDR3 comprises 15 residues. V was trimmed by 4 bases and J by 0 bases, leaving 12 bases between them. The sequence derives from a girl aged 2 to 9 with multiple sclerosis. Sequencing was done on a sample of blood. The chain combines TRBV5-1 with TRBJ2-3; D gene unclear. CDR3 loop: CASSRGRASTDTQYF. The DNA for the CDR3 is TGCGCCAGCAGCCGCGGAAGAGCTAGCACAGATACGCAGTATTTT.